These T cell receptor beta chains were read from a single sample in a study of T cells in Graves' hyperthyroidism and ophthalmopathy. TCRdb ran MiXCR on the multiplex PCR reads and lists one entry per CDR3 protein. The top ten hold 11% to 15% of the sample, which has over 500,000 distinct CDR3 sequences, 14% seen once. The sample was blood. These receptors were taken from a woman aged 40 to 50 with Graves' hyperthyroidism. Both conserved end residues are part of each CDR3. A D gene is named only where the DNA matches it firmly.

j_call v_call d_call cdr3_aa
TRBJ1-2 TRBV24-1 TRBD1 CATSEDHRGGYTF
TRBJ1-2 TRBV6-1 TRBD1 CASSEPTQTGENGYTF
TRBJ1-4 TRBV7-9 NA CASSFGTPPTTNEKLFF
TRBJ1-1 TRBV6-5 NA CASSYSGFGGTEAFF
TRBJ2-7 TRBV27 TRBD2 CASSSAGIYEQYF
TRBJ1-1 TRBV20-1 NA CSAWTQNTEAFF
TRBJ1-4 TRBV27 NA CASSLEAGSATNEKLFF
TRBJ2-5 TRBV6-1 NA CASSKNQETQYF
TRBJ1-4 TRBV10-3 NA CAISYEGIATNEKLFF
TRBJ2-3 TRBV6-2/TRBV6-3 TRBD2 CASSYSGTSGFTDTQYF
TRBJ2-7 TRBV7-9 TRBD2 CASSPRTSGPPGGQYF
TRBJ2-1 TRBV7-9 TRBD1 CASSLAGTGEQFF
TRBJ2-7 TRBV6-1 NA CASSSDLSEQYF
TRBJ2-6 TRBV20-1 NA CSAREHHSGANVLTF
TRBJ1-3 TRBV12-3/TRBV12-4 NA CASREQGSGNTIYF
TRBJ2-7 TRBV10-2 TRBD1 CASSLDRGGSYEQYF
TRBJ1-4 TRBV4-1 NA CASSQGRTNEKLFF
TRBJ2-7 TRBV6-1 NA CASSKGTASSYEQYF
TRBJ2-7 TRBV15 NA CATSGAPKEYEQYF
TRBJ2-3 TRBV29-1 NA CSATGPITDTQYF
TRBJ2-3 TRBV20-1 TRBD2 CSAKRLAVGTDTQYF
TRBJ1-1 TRBV3-1 NA CASSQDWKQGTEAFF
TRBJ1-3 TRBV7-8 NA CASSLVGGTGRSGNTIYF
TRBJ2-5 TRBV4-2 NA CASSRDRDYQETQYF
TRBJ2-7 TRBV27 NA CASQWSVGSYEQYF
TRBJ1-5 TRBV19 NA CASTQGRNNQPQHF
TRBJ1-1 TRBV14 NA CASSQEVGLFGGNTEAFF
TRBJ2-3 TRBV3-1 NA CASSSFRAPADTQYF
TRBJ2-7 TRBV7-9 TRBD2 CASSLSTSGRNEQYF
TRBJ2-1 TRBV7-9 TRBD1 CASSAVGTDYNEQFF
TRBJ2-4 TRBV5-1 TRBD1 CASSLAGTAKNIQYF
TRBJ2-7 TRBV20-1 TRBD2 CSATGTTSGRSYEQYF
TRBJ2-7 TRBV20-1 TRBD1 CSARGTGSYEQYF
TRBJ2-7 TRBV29-1 NA CSVEVQAYEQYF
TRBJ2-5 TRBV11-3 TRBD2 CASSHERERETQYF
TRBJ1-6 TRBV29-1 TRBD1 CSVGQGKNSPLHF
TRBJ2-1 TRBV10-3 NA CAIWAGPTYNEQFF
TRBJ1-4 TRBV9 NA CASSPPPGDGEKLFF
TRBJ1-2 TRBV18 NA CASSQDFRDGYTF
TRBJ2-1 TRBV27 TRBD1 CASSRGTGALPSYNEQFF
TRBJ2-1 TRBV27 NA CASSLTLGSSQEQFF
TRBJ2-1 TRBV20-1 NA CSAIVEARTYNEQFF
TRBJ2-1 TRBV2 TRBD2 CASSETREHRTSGSYYNEQFF
TRBJ2-7 TRBV7-8 NA CASSLGSKQYF
TRBJ2-5 TRBV6-2/TRBV6-3 NA CASSYRGLDQETQYF
TRBJ2-7 TRBV6-1 TRBD1 CASRPSSGTGPHEQYF
TRBJ2-1 TRBV12-3/TRBV12-4 TRBD2 CASRTGTSGSSYNEQFF
TRBJ2-1 TRBV24-1 NA CAASGPGDDPYNEQFF
TRBJ1-4 TRBV27 NA CASSTQGKKLFF
TRBJ1-3 TRBV5-1 NA CASSSQGFDSGNTIYF
TRBJ1-5 TRBV19 NA CASRHREGQPQHF
TRBJ2-3 TRBV6-1 TRBD2 CASSWGLAWDTQYF
TRBJ1-2 TRBV20-1 NA CSARDHLLNFNGYTF
TRBJ1-2 TRBV28 TRBD1 CASSPGTGGRGYTF
TRBJ2-1 TRBV6-2/TRBV6-3 TRBD2 CASSDLLVRTSGYTYNEQFF
TRBJ1-3 TRBV6-8 TRBD1 CASSYPRDRGHNSGNTIYF
TRBJ2-7 TRBV2 NA CASKLGTAYEQYF